This T cell receptor beta chain was identified during a study of blood T cell repertoires in COVID-19. Across the whole study: The United States, Italy and Spain were the sources of the acute and convalescent COVID-19 samples. Nucleic acid was either cDNA or gDNA, and it came from T cells, B-cell-depleted T cells, or PBMCs.

Data came from immunoSEQ multiplex PCR; TCRdb stores just in-frame clones and leaves some out. Among 2,500 to 4,000 clones listed, around 87% were seen once. Germline CDR1 is LNHNV and CDR2 is YYDKDF (reference sequence). V lost 8 bases, J lost 4 bases, and 1 base stayed unmatched. This CDR3 comprises 13 residues. Sample: peripheral blood. This chain links TRBV15 with TRBJ2-7; 14 bases fit TRBD2. The receptor comes from a human donor with active COVID-19. The donor label of this sample is uncertain. This CDR3 is CATGTSGSYEQYV. The CDR3 nucleotides read TGTGCCACCGGGACTAGCGGGAGTTACGAGCAGTACGTC.